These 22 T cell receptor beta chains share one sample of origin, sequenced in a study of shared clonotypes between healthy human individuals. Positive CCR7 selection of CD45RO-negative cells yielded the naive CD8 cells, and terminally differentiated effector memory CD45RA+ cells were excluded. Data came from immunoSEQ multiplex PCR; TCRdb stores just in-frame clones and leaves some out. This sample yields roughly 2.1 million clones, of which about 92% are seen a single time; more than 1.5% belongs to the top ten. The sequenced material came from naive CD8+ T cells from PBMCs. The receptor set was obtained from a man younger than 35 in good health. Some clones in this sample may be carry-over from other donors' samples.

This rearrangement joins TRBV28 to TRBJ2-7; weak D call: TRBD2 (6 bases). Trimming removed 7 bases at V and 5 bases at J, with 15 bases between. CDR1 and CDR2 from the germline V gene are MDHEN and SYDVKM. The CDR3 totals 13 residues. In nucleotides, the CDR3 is TGTGCCAGCACCCGGGACTCCAAGAACGAGCAGTACTTC. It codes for CASTRDSKNEQYF.

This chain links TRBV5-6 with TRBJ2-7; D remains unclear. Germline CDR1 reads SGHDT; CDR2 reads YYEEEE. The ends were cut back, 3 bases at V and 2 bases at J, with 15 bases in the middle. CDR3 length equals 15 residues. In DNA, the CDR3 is TGTGCCAGCAGCTCCTCTGTCCGACGGCCCTACGAGCAGTACTTC. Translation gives CASSSSVRRPYEQYF.

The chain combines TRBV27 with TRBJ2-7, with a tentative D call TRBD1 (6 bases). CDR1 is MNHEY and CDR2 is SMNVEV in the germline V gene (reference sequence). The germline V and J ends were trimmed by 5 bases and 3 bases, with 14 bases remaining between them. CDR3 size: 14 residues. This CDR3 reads CASSPPGVVYEQYF. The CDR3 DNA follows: TGTGCCAGCAGTCCTCCAGGGGTTGTCTACGAGCAGTACTTC.

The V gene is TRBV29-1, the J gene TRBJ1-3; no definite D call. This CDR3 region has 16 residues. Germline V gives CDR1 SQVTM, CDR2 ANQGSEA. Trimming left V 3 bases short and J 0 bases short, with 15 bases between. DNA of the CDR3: TGCAGCGTTGATATGGAGGGTTCCTACTCTGGAAACACCATATATTTT. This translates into CSVDMEGSYSGNTIYF. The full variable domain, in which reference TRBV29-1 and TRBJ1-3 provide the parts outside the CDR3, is SAVISQKPSRDICQRGTSLTIQCQVDSQVTMMFWYRQQPGQSLTLIATANQGSEATYESGFVIDKFPISRPNLTFSTLTVSNMSPEDSSIYLCSVDMEGSYSGNTIYFGEGSWLTVV.

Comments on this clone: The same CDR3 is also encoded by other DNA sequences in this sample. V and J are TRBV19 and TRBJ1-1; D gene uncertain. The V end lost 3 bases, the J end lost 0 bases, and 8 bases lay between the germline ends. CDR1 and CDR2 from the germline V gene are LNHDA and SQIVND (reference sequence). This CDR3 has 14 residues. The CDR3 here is CASSIRLMNTEAFF. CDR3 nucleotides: TGTGCCAGTAGTATCCGGTTAATGAACACTGAAGCTTTCTTT.

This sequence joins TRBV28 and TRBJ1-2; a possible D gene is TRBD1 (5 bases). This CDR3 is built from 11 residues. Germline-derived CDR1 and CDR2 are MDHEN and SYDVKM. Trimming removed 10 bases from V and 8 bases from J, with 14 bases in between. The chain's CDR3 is CATRSSGGYTF. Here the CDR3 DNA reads TGTGCCACCCGTTCTTCAGGGGGCTACACCTTC.

CDR3 residues: CASSLAPPQRGSNQPQHF. The CDR3 region has the DNA TGTGCCAGCAGTTTGGCCCCCCCCCAACGCGGAAGCAATCAGCCCCAGCATTTT. V gene TRBV27 combines with J gene TRBJ1-5; D is unresolved. Trimming took off 3 bases at V and 1 base at J, with 19 bases between the two ends. CDR3 length: 18 amino acids. In germline, CDR1 is MNHEY, CDR2 SMNVEV (reference sequence).

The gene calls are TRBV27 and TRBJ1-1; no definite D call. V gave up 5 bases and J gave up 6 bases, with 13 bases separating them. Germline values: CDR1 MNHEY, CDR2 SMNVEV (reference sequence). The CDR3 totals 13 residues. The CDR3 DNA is TGTGCCAGCAGTCCCGGGTTGAGCGCTGAAGCTTTCTTT. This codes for CASSPGLSAEAFF.

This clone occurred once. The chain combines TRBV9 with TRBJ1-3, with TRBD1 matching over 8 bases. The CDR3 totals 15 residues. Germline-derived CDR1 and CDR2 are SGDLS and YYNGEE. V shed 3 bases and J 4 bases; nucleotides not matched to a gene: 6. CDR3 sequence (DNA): TGTGCCAGCAGCGAGGACAGGGCCGGGGGAAACACCATATATTTT. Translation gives CASSEDRAGGNTIYF.

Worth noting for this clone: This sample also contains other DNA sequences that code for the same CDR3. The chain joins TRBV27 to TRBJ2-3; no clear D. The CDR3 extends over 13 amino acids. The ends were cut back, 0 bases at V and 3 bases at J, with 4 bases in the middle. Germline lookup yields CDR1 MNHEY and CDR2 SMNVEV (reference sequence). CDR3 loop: CASSLSRTDTQYF. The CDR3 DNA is TGTGCCAGCAGTTTATCCCGAACAGATACGCAGTATTTT.

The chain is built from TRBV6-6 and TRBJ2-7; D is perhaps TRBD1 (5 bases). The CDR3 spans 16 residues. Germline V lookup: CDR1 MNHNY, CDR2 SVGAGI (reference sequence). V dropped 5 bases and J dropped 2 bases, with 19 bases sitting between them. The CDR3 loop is CASSPAQRGAPYEQYF. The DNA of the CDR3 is TGTGCCAGCAGTCCCGCCCAAAGGGGTGCCCCCTACGAGCAGTACTTC.

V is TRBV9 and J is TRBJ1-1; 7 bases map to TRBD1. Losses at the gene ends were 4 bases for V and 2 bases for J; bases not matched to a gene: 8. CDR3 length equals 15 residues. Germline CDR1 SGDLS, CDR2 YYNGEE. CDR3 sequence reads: CASSPRDRDNTEAFF. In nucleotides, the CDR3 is TGTGCCAGCAGCCCAAGAGACAGGGATAACACTGAAGCTTTCTTT.

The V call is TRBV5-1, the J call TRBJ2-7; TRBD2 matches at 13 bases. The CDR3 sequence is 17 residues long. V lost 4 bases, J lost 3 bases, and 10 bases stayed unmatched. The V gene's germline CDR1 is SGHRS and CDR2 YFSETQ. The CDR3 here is CASSLLAGGALGYEQYF. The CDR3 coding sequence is TGCGCCAGCAGCCTACTAGCGGGAGGGGCTTTGGGCTACGAGCAGTACTTC. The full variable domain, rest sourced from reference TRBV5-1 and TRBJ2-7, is KAGVTQTPRYLIKTRGQQVTLSCSPISGHRSVSWYQQTPGQGLQFLFEYFSETQRNKGNFPGRFSGRQFSNSRSEMNVSTLELGDSALYLCASSLLAGGALGYEQYFGPGTRLTVT.

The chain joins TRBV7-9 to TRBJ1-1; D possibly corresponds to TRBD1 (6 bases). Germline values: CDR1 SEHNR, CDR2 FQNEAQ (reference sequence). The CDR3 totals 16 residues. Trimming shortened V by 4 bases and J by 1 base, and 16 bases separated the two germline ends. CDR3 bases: TGTGCCAGCAGCTCGCCCGTCGGGGGCAAGAACACTGAAGCTTTCTTT. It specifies CASSSPVGGKNTEAFF.

The DNA of the CDR3 is TGTGCCATCAGTGAAATCCCGCCCGAAGCTTTCTTT. Translated, it gives CAISEIPPEAFF. The chain couples TRBV10-3 to TRBJ1-1; D gene unclear. The germline gives CDR1 ENHRY, CDR2 SYGVKD. V lost 3 bases and J lost 8, with 10 bases in between. The CDR3 runs 12 residues.

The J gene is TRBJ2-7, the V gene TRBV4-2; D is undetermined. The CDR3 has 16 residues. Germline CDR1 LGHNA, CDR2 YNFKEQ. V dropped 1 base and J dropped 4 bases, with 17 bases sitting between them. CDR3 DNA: TGTGCCAGCAGCCAAGTGACGGTAAACTACGGGTACGAGCAGTACTTC. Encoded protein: CASSQVTVNYGYEQYF.

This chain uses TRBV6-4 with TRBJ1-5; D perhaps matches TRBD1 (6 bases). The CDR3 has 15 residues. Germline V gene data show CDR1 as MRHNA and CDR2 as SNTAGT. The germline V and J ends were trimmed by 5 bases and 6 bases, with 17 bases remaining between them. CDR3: CASSTSGDGSQPQHF. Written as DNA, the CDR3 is TGTGCCAGCAGTACTTCAGGGGACGGTAGTCAGCCCCAGCATTTT.

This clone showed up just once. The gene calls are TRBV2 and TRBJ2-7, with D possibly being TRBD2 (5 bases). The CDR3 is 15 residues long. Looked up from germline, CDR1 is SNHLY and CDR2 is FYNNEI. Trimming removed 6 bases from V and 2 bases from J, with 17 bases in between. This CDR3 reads CASSALVGSAYEQYF. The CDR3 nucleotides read TGTGCCAGCAGCGCCTTGGTTGGTAGCGCCTACGAGCAGTACTTC.

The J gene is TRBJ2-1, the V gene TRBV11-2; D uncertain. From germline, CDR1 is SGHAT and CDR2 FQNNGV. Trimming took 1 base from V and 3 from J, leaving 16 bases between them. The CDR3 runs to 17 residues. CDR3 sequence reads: CASSLAPLRDLYNEQFF. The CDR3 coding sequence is TGTGCCAGCAGCTTAGCACCCTTGCGAGACCTCTACAATGAGCAGTTCTTC.

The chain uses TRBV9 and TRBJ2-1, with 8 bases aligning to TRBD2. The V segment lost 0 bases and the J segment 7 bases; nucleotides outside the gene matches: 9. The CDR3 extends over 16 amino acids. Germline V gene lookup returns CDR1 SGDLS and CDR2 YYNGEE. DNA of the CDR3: TGTGCCAGCAGCGTAGGACCAGCGGGAGAGCAGAATGAGCAGTTCTTC. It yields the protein CASSVGPAGEQNEQFF. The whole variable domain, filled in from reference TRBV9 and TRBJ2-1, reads DSGVTQTPKHLITATGQRVTLRCSPRSGDLSVYWYQQSLDQGLQFLIQYYNGEERAKGNILERFSAQQFPDLHSELNLSSLELGDSALYFCASSVGPAGEQNEQFFGPGTRLTVL.

The CDR3: CSASRMGLAVSSYEQYF. CDR3 nucleotides: TGCAGCGCGTCTAGGATGGGACTAGCGGTTAGCTCCTACGAGCAGTACTTC. This chain joins TRBV29-1 and TRBJ2-7; 11 nucleotides agree with TRBD2. The CDR3 spans 17 residues. The trim removed 7 bases at V and 0 bases at J, leaving 14 bases unmatched. Germline CDR1 is SQVTM and CDR2 is ANQGSEA.

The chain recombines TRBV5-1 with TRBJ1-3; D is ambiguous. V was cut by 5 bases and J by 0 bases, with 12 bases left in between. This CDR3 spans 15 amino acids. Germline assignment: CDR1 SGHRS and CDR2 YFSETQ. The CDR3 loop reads CASRSEAISGNTIYF. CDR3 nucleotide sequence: TGCGCCAGCAGGTCGGAGGCTATCTCTGGAAACACCATATATTTT.